This TCR beta chain emerged from a study of cytomegalovirus exposure and HLA in healthy donors. Germline lookup yields CDR1 WNHNN and CDR2 SYGVQD (reference sequence). Trimming left V 2 bases short and J 4 bases short, with 9 bases between. The CDR3 extends over 13 amino acids. Findings of the study overall: Subsequent analysis of the approximately 110 validation repertoires found a tendency for first-cohort TCR clusters to co-occur. The study flagged fewer than 200 TCR beta chains as cytomegalovirus-associated. As was reported, the classifier diagnosed cytomegalovirus status with high specificity and sensitivity. Most TCR sequences proved rare, with some public TCRs found in many donors.

A remark on this clone: The target antigen is unknown.

Clones were sequenced by immunoSEQ multiplex PCR, and TCRdb holds only the in-frame ones, with some missing. This repertoire shows about 240,000 clones, around nine tenths found once; its top ten account for about 2.5%. Source material: PBMCs. The V and J genes are TRBV10-1 and TRBJ2-7; D possibly corresponds to TRBD2 (5 bases). This receptor was obtained from a man in his late teens or twenties in good health and CMV-seronegative. This CDR3 is CASSEQRGYEQYF. In DNA form, the CDR3 reads TGCGCCAGCAGTGAGCAACGGGGTTACGAGCAGTACTTC.